This T cell receptor beta chain was captured by sequencing in a study of cytomegalovirus exposure and HLA in healthy donors (dated by TCRdb to 2016 to 2017). Background on the whole study: In an earlier analysis of some 610 of the donors, around 300 Gb of sequence data and 117 million unique TCR beta sequences from roughly 200 million T cells were reported. About 300 gigabases of sequencing data and 70 million to 100 million unique TCR sequences were included in an early release covering several hundred HLA-typed donors. Among the roughly 410 genotyped donors, more than 70% belonged to the genetic ancestry cluster associated with self-reported Caucasian donors. The aim of the study was to test whether cataloging public T cell receptors could identify signatures of past pathogen exposure. The study profiled the T cell repertoires of about 720 subjects by immunosequencing and related them to cytomegalovirus serostatus. Along with the approximately 700-subject first cohort, a separate validation cohort of over a hundred different subjects was used. High-throughput TCR immunosequencing, statistical association of individual TCRs with disease status, and machine learning were combined to predict cytomegalovirus infection status. To study patterns of TCR occurrence, a later analysis re-analyzed previously published TCR beta repertoires from 666 donors and added high-resolution HLA genotyping. Rather than using new phenotypic data, the later analysis identified candidate immune exposures from TCR beta sequences and from how often those sequences occurred across donors. To decide whether each TCR beta V gene segment behaved as functional or pseudogenic, an earlier analysis of some 580 of the donors relied on high-throughput TCR beta sequencing. Donor age, sex, ethnicity and CMV serostatus were compiled alongside the repertoire data. Genome-wide SNP genotypes for about 55% of the roughly 670 donors were used in a later genetic analysis, which treated that subset as a discovery cohort. Every discovery cohort repertoire had been produced on one sequencing platform. Class I and class II HLA loci were covered by the typing at four-digit resolution. The number of donors typed differed by locus, with about 629-630 for A, B, C, DRB1 and DQB1, around 520 for DQA1, nearly 610 for DPA1, and 472 for DPB1. Because of strong linkage in the cohort, 5 or 6 DR-DQ haplotypes were treated as single units for association and clustering. Among about 400 genotyped donors of the cohort, an average of about 220,000 unique TCR beta nucleotide sequences was sequenced per donor, of which about 20% were non-productive.

With regard to this clone: Its antigen remains undetermined. No base qualities exist here, and no much larger clone lies one base off it.

Libraries were constructed by the immunoSEQ multiplex PCR assay. A mixture of 60 forward primers for TCR Vbeta segments and 13 reverse primers for TCR Jbeta segments was used in the multiplex PCR. The CDR3 region of rearranged TCR beta genes was amplified from genomic DNA by a multiplex PCR assay. On the Illumina HiSeq System, the amplified TCR beta libraries were sequenced as 87-base-pair reads. Per the original workflow: In a later analysis, about 80 million unique TCR beta chains were counted across the approximately 640 repertoires, and around 10 million of these chains were shared by at least two donors. Raw reads were error-corrected and collapsed into unique sequences with a nearest-neighbor algorithm that merged closely related sequences to remove PCR and sequencing errors. V, D and J gene segments were assigned by aligning CDR3 sequences to IMGT reference sequences. For a sequence to be retained, a match of at least six nucleotides was required to both a V gene segment and a J gene segment. Rearrangements were called productive when the CDR3 lacked stop codons and stayed in frame with V and J; all others were non-productive. Following IMGT convention, CDR3 was defined as the stretch from the second conserved V-encoded cysteine up to the conserved J-encoded phenylalanine. In an earlier analysis of more than 550 of the donors, sequences lacking an unambiguous match to a single V gene segment were excluded. In an earlier analysis of 587 of the donors, V segments were called functional above 56.7% productive rearrangements and were called segregating when the between-donor standard deviation exceeded 5%. A statistical classification framework was built for diagnosing cytomegalovirus status from the catalog of TCR beta chain sequences. A later analysis assigned V and J genes by comparing TCR nucleotide sequences with IMGT/GENE-DB human TR gene sequences. The TCRdist pipeline was used in a later analysis to assign CDR3 sequences and most-parsimonious VDJ recombination scenarios. In a later analysis, each TCR beta chain was defined by its CDR3 amino acid sequence together with its V-gene family, and reads lacking a unique V-gene family were excluded. A later analysis removed over 500 highly shared, low-generation-probability nucleotide sequences to deal with suspected cross-contamination and a sequencing artifact. In a later analysis, a clonal expansion index for each public chain was calculated from normalized within-repertoire ranks of inferred template counts. Generation probabilities in a later analysis came from a VDJ recombination model fitted to out-of-frame rearrangements, and those results were checked against IGoR. A later analysis scored TCR-TCR, TCR-HLA and TCR-CMV co-occurrence with hypergeometric tests, applying a repertoire-size bias correction to TCR pairs. To estimate false discovery rates, a later analysis permuted the HLA or CMV assignments 20 times. In a later analysis, co-occurring TCRs were grouped with DBSCAN, and TCRdist sequence similarity was added when clustering was performed within HLA-allele-positive subsets. Repertoires with fewer than 30,000 or more than 120,000 public chains, plus five repertoires with anomalous nucleotide sharing, were excluded from co-occurrence clustering. Not all clones reach the TCRdb copy of this immuneACCESS table, which keeps in-frame sequences only. Checked studies attribute under half of the gap to unresolved V genes and leave the rest unexplained. V and J calls and clone size are given by that table; D and trimming were obtained from the DNA. The sample records over 120,000 clones, around a tenth of which are singletons. The ten largest clones capture 1.5% to 2% of the sample.

The cohort consisted of approximately 670 healthy bone marrow donors. At the time of sampling, every cohort member was nominally healthy, though immune exposures that went unrecorded were likely present. The donor tested CMV seronegative, placing the donor among the approximately 360 seronegative members of the cohort. A peripheral blood sample was provided by each donor, and peripheral blood mononuclear cells were used for TCR beta sequencing. The Qiagen DNeasy Blood Extraction Kit was used to extract genomic DNA from the blood cell samples. V ends up 3 bases short and J 6 bases short, with an unmatched junction base count of 3. From cysteine to phenylalanine, the CDR3 is 14 amino acids long. Of the read, only the CDR3 DNA is kept; its 42 bases are in frame from base 1. The germline V gene gives CDR1 as KGHSH and CDR2 as LQKENI. Summary of the overall study and its limitations: Sequencing depth was assumed to be roughly uniform across donors in the presence/absence analyses, though that assumption may not hold. The sequencing pipeline was judged likely to have produced a cluster of highly shared sequence variants as a technical artifact. A further reported finding was that TCR beta sequences accurately predicted the HLA-A and HLA-B alleles for most subjects in the first cohort. Linkage disequilibrium might explain the correlated functional status among segregating V segments, but an unknown experimental factor could not be ruled out. Strong co-occurrence of HLA alleles, especially DR and DQ, made assigning TCR associations to individual alleles difficult. For the cohort, immune exposure information was limited to CMV serostatus. Some IMGT-functional V segments, including TRBV6-2 and TRBV6-3, could not be told apart with the 87-base-pair reads, so those segments were excluded. A later analysis found that HLA-associated TCR beta chains were more clonally expanded and had lower generation probabilities than equally common non-associated chains. Cytomegalovirus status was reported to be diagnosed by the classifier with high specificity and sensitivity in both the original and validation cohorts. Specific HLA alleles were associated with roughly 17,000 TCR beta sequences at a false discovery rate of 0.05 in a later analysis. The authors suggested that the approach could potentially be generalized to other disease states and immunological phenotypes. In an earlier analysis of 587 of the donors, most TCR beta V segments appeared in productive rearrangements about 90% or about 30% of the time, broadly matching IMGT annotations. Because HLA typing was missing for some donors at each locus, association tests included only the typed subset. Only TCR beta chains were sequenced in this cohort, and the absence of alpha or paired-chain data limited detectable features. Most TCR sequences were seen in very few donors, while some public TCRs were found in many individuals. The study gave a list of 150 to 200 TCR beta chains associated with cytomegalovirus. In vitro tests confirmed that a few of the cytomegalovirus-associated TCR beta chains recognize cytomegalovirus antigens. The earlier analysis of almost 600 of the donors excluded 15 to 20 rarely observed V segments, including chromosome 9 orphons, because counts were too low. V-gene and J-gene trimming of TCR beta chains was associated with a missense DCLRE1C variant in a later genetic analysis, and the association was replicated in an independent cohort. In a later analysis, TCR association rates were found to vary across HLA loci, with the most associated TCRs seen for DRB1 alleles and the fewest for HLA-C alleles. In a later analysis, most CMV-associated TCR beta chains were found to appear HLA-restricted, with HLA associations seemingly driven largely by CMV exposure. Compared with the roughly 670-donor mean, donors in an Asian-associated ancestry cluster had fewer N-insertions in productive TCRs, according to a later genetic analysis. Several of the top co-occurrence clusters appeared to be linked to parvovirus B19, influenza, CMV and Epstein-Barr virus, according to a later analysis.

The chain uses TRBV18 and TRBJ1-2, and TRBD1 aligns with 11 junction nucleotides. This TCR was sampled from a man aged 50 to 59 in good health and CMV-seronegative. Sequenced input: PBMCs. The nucleotide sequence is given as TGTGCCAGCTCACCCGGGACAGGGGGACATGGCTACACCTTC. Translated, it gives CASSPGTGGHGYTF.